The following is a TCR beta chain sequence with its context. As yet, its antigen is unknown. This CDR3 region has 16 residues. Germline loops: CDR1 MDHEN, CDR2 SYDVKM. J gave up 0 bases and V 6 bases, and 5 bases lay outside the gene matches. This specimen comes from a study of siplizumab effects on memory and regulatory T cells. The table came from immunoSEQ multiplex PCR; TCRdb's copy has only in-frame clones and leaves some out. The sample yields approximately 94,000 clones, more than 95% seen once. Study-level results: Roughly 80-97% of proliferating CD4+ or CD8+ clones defied assignment to a naive or memory phenotype. The Treg-derived share of mappable alloreactive CD4+ clones averaged 68.8% with siplizumab and approximately 27% in controls.

A few pairs of donors had their unstimulated naive, memory, effector memory and TEMRA subsets sequenced. This rearrangement joins TRBV28 to TRBJ1-6; 7 bases match TRBD1. Source material: naive CD4+ T cells sorted from blood. This TCR came from a human donor in good health. CDR3 protein: CASRQQGYSYNSPLHF. CDR3 coding DNA: TGTGCCAGCAGGCAACAGGGGTACTCCTATAATTCACCCCTCCACTTT. The full variable domain, completed using reference TRBV28 and TRBJ1-6, is DVKVTQSSRYLVKRTGEKVFLECVQDMDHENMFWYRQDPGLGLRLIYFSYDVKMKEKGDIPEGYSVSREKKERFSLILESASTNQTSMYLCASRQQGYSYNSPLHFGNGTRLTVT.